These T cell receptor beta chains were read from a single sample in a study of blood T cell repertoires in COVID-19. Clones were read by immunoSEQ multiplex PCR, and TCRdb kept only the in-frame ones, dropping some. The sample records over 200,000 clones, roughly four fifths being singletons. The source material was PBMCs or T cells enriched from blood (not recorded which). Receptors originate from a man in his sixties who had recovered from COVID-19. Both conserved end residues are part of each CDR3. The D gene is left open where the match is weak. Some rows have no size entry. The others give once, few or many, or a class for an expanded clone.

J: TRBJ1-5; D: TRBD1; size: -; V: TRBV19; length: 15; DNA: TGTGCCAGTAGTAACCCGGGACAGGGAAGCCAGCCCCAGCATTTT; CDR3: CASSNPGQGSQPQHF
J: TRBJ2-1; D: -; size: -; V: TRBV7-9; length: 14; DNA: TGTGCCAGCAGCAAAGCCCTAGAAGCAGTCGAGCAGTTCTTC; CDR3: CASSKALEAVEQFF
J: TRBJ2-3; D: -; size: -; V: TRBV28; length: 15; DNA: TGTGCCAGCAGTTCCTACGCGTCTGGCACAGATACGCAGTATTTT; CDR3: CASSSYASGTDTQYF
J: TRBJ1-1; D: -; size: -; V: TRBV7-2; length: 15; DNA: TGTGCCAGCAGCACACTCGACATGGTGGACACTGAAGCTTTCTTT; CDR3: CASSTLDMVDTEAFF
J: TRBJ2-6; D: TRBD1; size: -; V: TRBV6-2/TRBV6-3; length: 17; DNA: TGTGCCAGCACCCCGGGACAGGGTTTTTTTGGGGCCAACGTCCTGACTTTC; CDR3: CASTPGQGFFGANVLTF
J: TRBJ2-2; D: -; size: -; V: TRBV6-2/TRBV6-3; length: 12; DNA: TGTGCCAGCAGTTATCCGTCCGGGGAGCTGTTTTTT; CDR3: CASSYPSGELFF
J: TRBJ1-2; D: TRBD1; size: -; V: TRBV3-1/TRBV3-2; length: 13; DNA: TGTGCCAGCAGCCAAGGACAGGGGTTAGGCTACACCTTC; CDR3: CASSQGQGLGYTF
J: TRBJ2-1; D: TRBD1; size: -; V: TRBV5-1; length: 15; DNA: TGCGCCAGCAGCTTGGGCCAGGGGGATAACAATGAGCAGTTCTTC; CDR3: CASSLGQGDNNEQFF
J: TRBJ1-5; D: TRBD1; size: -; V: TRBV5-1; length: 16; DNA: TGCGCCAGCAGCCCAACCGGGACAGGGGACGGTCAGCCCCAGCATTTT; CDR3: CASSPTGTGDGQPQHF
J: TRBJ1-2; D: -; size: few; V: TRBV30; length: 15; DNA: TGTGCCTGGAGTGTGGGTGACGGGGGGCTCTATGGCTACACCTTC; CDR3: CAWSVGDGGLYGYTF
J: TRBJ1-6; D: -; size: -; V: TRBV7-8; length: 13; DNA: TGTGCCAGCAGCCGTGGACAGAATTCACCCCTCCACTTT; CDR3: CASSRGQNSPLHF
J: TRBJ2-3; D: -; size: -; V: TRBV6-1; length: 16; DNA: TGTGCCAGCAGTGAAGGAATAGGGGCAGACACAGATACGCAGTATTTT; CDR3: CASSEGIGADTDTQYF
J: TRBJ2-3; D: TRBD2; size: few; V: TRBV19; length: 13; DNA: TGTGCCAGTAATGAGCGGGGGTCGGATACGCAGTATTTT; CDR3: CASNERGSDTQYF
J: TRBJ1-2; D: TRBD1; size: -; V: TRBV3-1/TRBV3-2; length: 15; DNA: TGTGCCAGCAGCGCTTTGGACAGGCAAAACTATGGCTACACCTTC; CDR3: CASSALDRQNYGYTF
J: TRBJ2-1; D: TRBD1; size: -; V: TRBV5-1; length: 13; DNA: TGCGCCAGCAGCTCACAGGGGAACGGTGAGCAGTTCTTC; CDR3: CASSSQGNGEQFF
J: TRBJ1-1; D: -; size: -; V: TRBV2; length: 15; DNA: TGTGCCAGCAGTGAACAGCAACAGGGTAACACTGAAGCTTTCTTT; CDR3: CASSEQQQGNTEAFF
J: TRBJ2-3; D: -; size: -; V: TRBV12-5; length: 13; DNA: TGTGCTAGCACATCCTCCCGGCGGGATACGCAGTATTTT; CDR3: CASTSSRRDTQYF
J: TRBJ2-5; D: TRBD1; size: once; V: TRBV6-5; length: 15; DNA: TGTGCCAGCAGCCAAGGGACAGGGGATGTCGAGACCCAGTACTTC; CDR3: CASSQGTGDVETQYF
J: TRBJ2-7; D: -; size: -; V: TRBV3-1/TRBV3-2; length: 14; DNA: TGTGCCAGCAGCCTAGGCAGGTCAGACTACGAGCAGTACTTC; CDR3: CASSLGRSDYEQYF
J: TRBJ1-2; D: -; size: -; V: TRBV4-2; length: 19; DNA: TGTGCCAGCAGCCAAGGAAAAAACAGGGCCCAAACTACCGCCTATAGCTACACCTTC; CDR3: CASSQGKNRAQTTAYSYTF
J: TRBJ1-5; D: -; size: -; V: TRBV2; length: 16; DNA: TGTGCCAGCAGTGAACGGAGAGGCAGGGGCAATCAGCCCCAGCATTTT; CDR3: CASSERRGRGNQPQHF
J: TRBJ1-2; D: TRBD1; size: -; V: TRBV7-9; length: 17; DNA: TGTGCCAGCAGCTTATCTAACCGACAGGGAGCTAACTATGGCTACACCTTC; CDR3: CASSLSNRQGANYGYTF
J: TRBJ1-2; D: -; size: -; V: TRBV2; length: 15; DNA: TGTGCCAGCAGTGAAGCCTTGGCAGGGAGGACTGGCTACACCTTC; CDR3: CASSEALAGRTGYTF
J: TRBJ2-1; D: TRBD2; size: -; V: TRBV11-1; length: 14; DNA: TGTGCCAGCACCCAGCGGGGGCCTTACAATGAGCAGTTCTTC; CDR3: CASTQRGPYNEQFF
J: TRBJ1-2; D: TRBD1; size: -; V: TRBV6-2/TRBV6-3; length: 14; DNA: TGTGCCAGCAGTACCCGACAGGGGGCCTATGGCTACACCTTC; CDR3: CASSTRQGAYGYTF
J: TRBJ1-3; D: -; size: -; V: TRBV5-6; length: 14; DNA: TGTGCCAGCAGCCCACCGGGGGTTAGAAACACCATATATTTT; CDR3: CASSPPGVRNTIYF
J: TRBJ2-1; D: TRBD1; size: -; V: TRBV18; length: 16; DNA: TGTGCCAGCTCTCGAGGACAGGTCGGGACCTACAATGAGCAGTTCTTC; CDR3: CASSRGQVGTYNEQFF
J: TRBJ1-1; D: -; size: -; V: TRBV4-3; length: 15; DNA: TGCGCCAGCAGCCAAGATTCCTCAGGGTACACTGAAGCTTTCTTT; CDR3: CASSQDSSGYTEAFF
J: TRBJ1-1; D: -; size: once; V: TRBV2; length: 13; DNA: TGTGCCAGCAGGGCACAGAGAAACACTGAAGCTTTCTTT; CDR3: CASRAQRNTEAFF
J: TRBJ2-3; D: TRBD2; size: -; V: TRBV5-1; length: 18; DNA: TGCGCCAGCAGTTTCGGGACTAGCGGGGGGGCGTCCACAGATACGCAGTATTTT; CDR3: CASSFGTSGGASTDTQYF